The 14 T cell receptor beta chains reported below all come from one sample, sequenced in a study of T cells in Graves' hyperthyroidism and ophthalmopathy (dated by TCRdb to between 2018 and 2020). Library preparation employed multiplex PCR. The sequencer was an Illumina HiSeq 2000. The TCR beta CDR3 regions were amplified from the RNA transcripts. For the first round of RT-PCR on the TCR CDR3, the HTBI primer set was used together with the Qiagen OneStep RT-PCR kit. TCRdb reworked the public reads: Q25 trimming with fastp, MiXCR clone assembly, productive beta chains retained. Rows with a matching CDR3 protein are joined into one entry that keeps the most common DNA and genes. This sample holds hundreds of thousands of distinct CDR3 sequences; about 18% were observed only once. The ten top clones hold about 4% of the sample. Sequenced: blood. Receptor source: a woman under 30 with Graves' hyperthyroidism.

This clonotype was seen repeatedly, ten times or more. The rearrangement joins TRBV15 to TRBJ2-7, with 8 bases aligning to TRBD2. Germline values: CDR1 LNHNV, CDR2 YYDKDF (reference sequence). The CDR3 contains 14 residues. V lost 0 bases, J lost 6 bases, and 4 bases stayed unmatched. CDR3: CATSRDSGSFEQYF. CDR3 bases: TGTGCCACCAGCAGAGACAGCGGGAGTTTCGAGCAGTACTTC.

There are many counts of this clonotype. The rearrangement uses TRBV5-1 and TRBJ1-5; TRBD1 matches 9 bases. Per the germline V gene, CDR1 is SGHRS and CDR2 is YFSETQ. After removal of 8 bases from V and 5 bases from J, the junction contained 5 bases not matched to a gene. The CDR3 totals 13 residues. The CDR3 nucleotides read TGCGCCAGTCGACAGGGGGAGGATCAGCCCCAGCATTTT. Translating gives CASRQGEDQPQHF.

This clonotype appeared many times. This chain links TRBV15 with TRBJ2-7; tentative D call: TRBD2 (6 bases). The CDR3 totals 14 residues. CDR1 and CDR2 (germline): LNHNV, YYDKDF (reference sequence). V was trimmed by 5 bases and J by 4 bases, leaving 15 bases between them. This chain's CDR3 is CATSLVRGSYEQYF. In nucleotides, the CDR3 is TGTGCCACCAGCCTAGTCCGGGGGTCTTACGAGCAGTACTTC.

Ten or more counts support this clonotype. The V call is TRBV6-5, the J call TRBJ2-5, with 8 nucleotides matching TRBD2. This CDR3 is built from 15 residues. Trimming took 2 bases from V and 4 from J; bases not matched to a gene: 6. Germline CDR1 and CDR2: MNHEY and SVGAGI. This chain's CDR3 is CASSYERGKGETQYF. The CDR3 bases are TGTGCCAGCAGTTACGAGCGGGGGAAAGGAGAGACCCAGTACTTC.

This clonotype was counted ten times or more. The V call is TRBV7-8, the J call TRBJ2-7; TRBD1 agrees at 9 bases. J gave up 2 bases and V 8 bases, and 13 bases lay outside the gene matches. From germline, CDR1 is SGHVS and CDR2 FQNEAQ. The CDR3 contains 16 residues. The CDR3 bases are TGTGCCAGCTGCGCCATTCTGGGACAGGGTCCCTACGAGCAGTACTTC. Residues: CASCAILGQGPYEQYF.

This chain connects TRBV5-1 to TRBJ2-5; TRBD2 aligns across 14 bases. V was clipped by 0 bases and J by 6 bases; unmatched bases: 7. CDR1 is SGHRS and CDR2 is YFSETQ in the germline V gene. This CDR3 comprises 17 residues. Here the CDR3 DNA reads TGCGCCAGCAGCTTGGGACTAGCGGGGGGGCCGCAGAAGACCCAGTACTTC. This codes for CASSLGLAGGPQKTQYF.

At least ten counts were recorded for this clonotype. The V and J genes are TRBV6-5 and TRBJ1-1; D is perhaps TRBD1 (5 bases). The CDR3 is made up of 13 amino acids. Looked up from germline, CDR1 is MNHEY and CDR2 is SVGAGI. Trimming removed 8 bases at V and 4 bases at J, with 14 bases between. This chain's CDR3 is CASFPDSITEAFF. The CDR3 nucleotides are TGTGCCAGCTTCCCTGACAGCATCACTGAAGCTTTCTTT.

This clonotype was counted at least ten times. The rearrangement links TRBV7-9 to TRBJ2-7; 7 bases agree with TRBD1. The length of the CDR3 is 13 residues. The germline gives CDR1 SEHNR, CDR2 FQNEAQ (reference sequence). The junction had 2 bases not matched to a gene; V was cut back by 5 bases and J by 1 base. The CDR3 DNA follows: TGTGCCAGCAGCCGGACAGGATCCTACGAGCAGTACTTC. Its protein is CASSRTGSYEQYF.

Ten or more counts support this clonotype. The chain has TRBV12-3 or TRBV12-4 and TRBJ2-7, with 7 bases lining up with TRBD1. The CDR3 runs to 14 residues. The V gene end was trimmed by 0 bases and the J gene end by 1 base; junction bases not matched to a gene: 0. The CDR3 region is CASSLAGQSYEQYF. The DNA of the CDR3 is TGTGCCAGCAGTTTAGCGGGACAGTCCTACGAGCAGTACTTC.

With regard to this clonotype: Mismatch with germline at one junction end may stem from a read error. DNA of the CDR3: TGTGCCAGCAGTTTTAGGACACTCGAGGAGACCAAGTACTTC. It codes for CASSFRTLEETKYF. V gene TRBV12-3 or TRBV12-4 combines with J gene TRBJ2-5, with a possible D match to TRBD1 (5 bases). This CDR3 spans 14 amino acids.

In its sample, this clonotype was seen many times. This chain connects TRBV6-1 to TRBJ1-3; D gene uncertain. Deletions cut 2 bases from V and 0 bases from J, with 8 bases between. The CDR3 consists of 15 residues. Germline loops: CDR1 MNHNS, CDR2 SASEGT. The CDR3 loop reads CASSEYRSSGNTIYF. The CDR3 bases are TGTGCCAGCAGTGAATACCGGAGCTCTGGAAACACCATATATTTT.

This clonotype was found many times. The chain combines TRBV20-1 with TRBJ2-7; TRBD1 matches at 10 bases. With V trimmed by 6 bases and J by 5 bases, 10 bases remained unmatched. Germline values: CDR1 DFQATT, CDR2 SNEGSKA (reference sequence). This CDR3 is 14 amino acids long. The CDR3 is CSASLDRGLNEQYF. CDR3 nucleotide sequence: TGCAGTGCGTCCCTAGACAGGGGGCTTAACGAGCAGTACTTC.

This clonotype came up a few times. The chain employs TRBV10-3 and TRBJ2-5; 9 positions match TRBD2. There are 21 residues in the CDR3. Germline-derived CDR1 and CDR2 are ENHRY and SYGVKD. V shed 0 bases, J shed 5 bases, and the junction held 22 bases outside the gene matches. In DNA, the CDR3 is TGTGCCATCAGTGAGTCCCGAGGTAGCGGGGGTGATACAGGACTTGAGGAGACCCAGTACTTC. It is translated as CAISESRGSGGDTGLEETQYF.

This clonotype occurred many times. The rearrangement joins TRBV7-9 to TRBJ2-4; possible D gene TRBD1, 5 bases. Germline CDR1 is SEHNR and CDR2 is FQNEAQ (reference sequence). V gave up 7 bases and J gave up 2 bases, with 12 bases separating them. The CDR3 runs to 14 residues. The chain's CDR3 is CASTKRGPKNIQYF. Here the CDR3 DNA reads TGTGCCAGCACCAAAAGGGGCCCCAAAAACATTCAGTACTTC.